This T cell receptor beta chain was identified in a study of T cells in Graves' hyperthyroidism and ophthalmopathy. Study results and limitations: Within blood appeared most thyroid clonotypes that had expanded above 0.001.

In its sample, this clonotype was seen a few times. Its antigen remains unidentified. Authors of the study amplified TCR beta CDR3 regions from RNA transcripts. The HTBI primer set served for first-round RT-PCR of the TCR CDR3. MiXCR, applied by TCRdb to the multiplex PCR reads, yields one record per CDR3 protein. This sample has some 760,000 distinct CDR3 sequences; about 14% occur once, and the top ten carry about 10%. Per the germline V gene, CDR1 is KGHSH and CDR2 is LQKENI. This CDR3 has 16 residues. Trimming removed 2 bases at V and 4 bases at J, with 15 bases between. The receptor was derived from a young woman with Graves' hyperthyroidism. Specimen: blood. This sequence joins TRBV18 and TRBJ2-1; maybe TRBD2 (6 bases). This CDR3 reads CASSPSQAGLYNEQFF. DNA of the CDR3: TGTGCCAGCTCACCATCTCAAGCGGGTCTTTACAATGAGCAGTTCTTC.